This T cell receptor (beta chain) was retrieved from a study of CD8 T cells in Susac syndrome (dated by TCRdb to between 2018 and 2020). Broadly, across the study: The study used repertoire sequencing to test whether antigen drove CD8+ T cell activation and differentiation in Susac syndrome. Paper-wide results and their limitations: The number of individuals in the TCR sequencing and HLA analysis was recognized as being relatively small.

About this clonotype: There is no known antigen for this receptor. No base-level quality is on record; no much larger clone is a single base apart.

Peripheral blood CD8+ and CD4+ T cells from healthy donors, Susac syndrome patients and multiple sclerosis patients were profiled by high-throughput TCR beta sequencing. The multiple sclerosis controls were treatment-naive patients whose relapsing-remitting disease, either stable or active, fulfilled the revised McDonald criteria. Bulk CD8+ and CD4+ T cells were purified magnetically by negative isolation, whereas CD8+ TEMRA cells were enriched by FACS. Blood was collected in EDTA tubes and processed within 24 hours, with PBMCs isolated through density gradient centrifugation. PBMCs intended for TCR sequencing were cryopreserved in liquid nitrogen and were subsequently thawed in a 37 degrees C water bath. Purity of sorted or isolated CD4+, CD8+ and CD8+ TEMRA cells was at least 90%. RNA was extracted using the RNeasy kit, and about 0.45 to 1 ug of the RNA was reverse transcribed with random hexamers. TCR beta CDR3 regions were amplified with the immunoSEQ multiplex PCR assay covering 54 Vbeta and 13 Jbeta segments. To correct PCR amplification bias, a synthetic template baseline was used for both primer optimization and computational correction. Concerning the study's data processing: Reads were annotated to V, D and J genes per IMGT and analyzed with immunoSEQ Analyzer, keeping only productive sequences. To calculate clonality, Shannon entropy was normalized by log2 of the number of productive unique sequences and then subtracted from one. Public and private clones were assessed among the 100 most prevalent clones of each patient and control. Clones were defined as Susac-specific when absent from the healthy and MS cohorts, from about 970 published viral clones and from other ImmuneACCESS disease sequences. TCRdb reworked the public reads: Q25 trimming with fastp, MiXCR clone assembly, productive beta chains retained. For every CDR3 protein sequence, its rows merge into one entry that carries the most common genes and DNA. The V and J calls and clone size come from TCRdb's table, not from the authors' own analysis. Within this sample are hundreds of thousands of distinct CDR3 sequences, with around 95% of them counted one time only. The top ten clones comprise 0.055% to 0.075% of the sample.

Reading the germline V gene gives CDR1 MGHDK and CDR2 SYGVNS. Taken from cysteine to phenylalanine, the CDR3 has 13 residues. Here the CDR3 DNA is all that survives: 39 bases in frame from base 1. V drops 0 bases and J drops 5 bases, leaving 8 bases in between. The clonotype originates from a human donor with multiple sclerosis. This chain joins TRBV25-1 to TRBJ2-7; no D segment can be confidently identified. Sequencing used CD4+ T cells from PBMCs. The CDR3 reads as follows: CASSEYGLNEQYF. In nucleotide form, the sequence is TGTGCCAGCAGTGAATACGGGTTGAACGAGCAGTACTTC.